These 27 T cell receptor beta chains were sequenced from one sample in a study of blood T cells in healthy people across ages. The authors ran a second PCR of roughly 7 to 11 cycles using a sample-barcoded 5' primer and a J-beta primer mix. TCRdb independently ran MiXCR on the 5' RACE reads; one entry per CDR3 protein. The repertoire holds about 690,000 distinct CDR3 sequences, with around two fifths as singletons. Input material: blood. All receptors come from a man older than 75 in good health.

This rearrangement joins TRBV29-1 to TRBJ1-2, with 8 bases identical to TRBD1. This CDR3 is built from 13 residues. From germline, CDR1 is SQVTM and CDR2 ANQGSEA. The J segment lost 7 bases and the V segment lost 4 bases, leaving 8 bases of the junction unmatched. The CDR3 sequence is CSVVAGGLIGYTF. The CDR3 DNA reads TGCAGCGTTGTGGCAGGGGGCTTAATTGGCTACACCTTC. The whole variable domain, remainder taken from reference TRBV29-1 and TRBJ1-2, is SAVISQKPSRDICQRGTSLTIQCQVDSQVTMMFWYRQQPGQSLTLIATANQGSEATYESGFVIDKFPISRPNLTFSTLTVSNMSPEDSSIYLCSVVAGGLIGYTFGSGTRLTVV.

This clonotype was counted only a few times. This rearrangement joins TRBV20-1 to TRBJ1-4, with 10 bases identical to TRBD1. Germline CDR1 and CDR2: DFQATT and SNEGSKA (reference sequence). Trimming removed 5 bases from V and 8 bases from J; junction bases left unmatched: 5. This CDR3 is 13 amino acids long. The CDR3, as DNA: TGCAGTGCTCCGGGACAGGGGAACGAAAAACTGTTTTTT. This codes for CSAPGQGNEKLFF.

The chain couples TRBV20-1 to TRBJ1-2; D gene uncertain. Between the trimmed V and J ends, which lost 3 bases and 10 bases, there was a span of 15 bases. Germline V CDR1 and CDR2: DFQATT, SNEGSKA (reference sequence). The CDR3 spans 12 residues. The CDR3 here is CSASSPSSPYTF. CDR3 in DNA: TGCAGTGCTAGTAGCCCTTCTAGCCCCTACACCTTC.

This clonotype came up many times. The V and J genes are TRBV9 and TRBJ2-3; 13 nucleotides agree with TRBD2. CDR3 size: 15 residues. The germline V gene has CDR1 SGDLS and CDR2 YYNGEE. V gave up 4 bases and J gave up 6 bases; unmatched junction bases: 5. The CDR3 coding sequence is TGTGCCAGCAGCCGGACTAGCGGGGGTAGCGATACGCAGTATTTT. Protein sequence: CASSRTSGGSDTQYF. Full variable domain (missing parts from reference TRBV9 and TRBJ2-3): DSGVTQTPKHLITATGQRVTLRCSPRSGDLSVYWYQQSLDQGLQFLIQYYNGEERAKGNILERFSAQQFPDLHSELNLSSLELGDSALYFCASSRTSGGSDTQYFGPGTRLTVL.

CDR3 DNA sequence: TGTGCCAGCAGTCCGGGTCAAAACCCCACAGATACGCAGTATTTT. As protein: CASSPGQNPTDTQYF. The chain joins TRBV12-3 or TRBV12-4 to TRBJ2-3, with D unresolved. This CDR3 spans 15 amino acids. Trimming took 5 bases from V and 2 from J, leaving 14 bases between them.

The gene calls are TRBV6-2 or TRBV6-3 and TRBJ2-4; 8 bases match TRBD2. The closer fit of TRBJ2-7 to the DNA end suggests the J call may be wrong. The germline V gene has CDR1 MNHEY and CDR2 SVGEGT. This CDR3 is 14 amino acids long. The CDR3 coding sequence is TGTGCCAGCAGAGTTAGCGGGATTGGGAACGAGCAGTACTTC. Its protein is CASRVSGIGNEQYF.

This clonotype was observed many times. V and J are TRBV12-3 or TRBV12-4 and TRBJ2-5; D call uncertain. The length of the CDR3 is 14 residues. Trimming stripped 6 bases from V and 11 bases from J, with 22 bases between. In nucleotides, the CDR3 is TGTGCCAGCAGAACCCAGTCGATGGGTAATGAGCAGTACTTC. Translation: CASRTQSMGNEQYF.

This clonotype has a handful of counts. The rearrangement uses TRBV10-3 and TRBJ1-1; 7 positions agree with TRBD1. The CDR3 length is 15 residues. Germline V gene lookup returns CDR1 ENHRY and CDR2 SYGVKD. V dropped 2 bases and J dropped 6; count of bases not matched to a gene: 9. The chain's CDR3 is CAISETGQEEAEAFF. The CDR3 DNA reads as TGTGCCATCAGTGAGACCGGACAGGAGGAAGCTGAAGCTTTCTTT.

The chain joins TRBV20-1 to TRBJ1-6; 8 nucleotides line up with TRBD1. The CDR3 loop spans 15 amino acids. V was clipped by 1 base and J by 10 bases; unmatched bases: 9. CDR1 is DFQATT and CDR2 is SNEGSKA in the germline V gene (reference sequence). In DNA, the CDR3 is TGCAGTGCTAGAGGGGCCGGACAGGGAGAATCACCCCTCCACTTT. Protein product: CSARGAGQGESPLHF.

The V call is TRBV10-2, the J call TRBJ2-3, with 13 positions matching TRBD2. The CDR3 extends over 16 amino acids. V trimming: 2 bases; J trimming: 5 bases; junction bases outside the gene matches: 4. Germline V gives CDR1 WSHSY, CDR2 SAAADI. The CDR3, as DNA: TGCGCCAGCAGTGAGGCAACTAGCGGGAGGGGAGATACGCAGTATTTT. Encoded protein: CASSEATSGRGDTQYF.

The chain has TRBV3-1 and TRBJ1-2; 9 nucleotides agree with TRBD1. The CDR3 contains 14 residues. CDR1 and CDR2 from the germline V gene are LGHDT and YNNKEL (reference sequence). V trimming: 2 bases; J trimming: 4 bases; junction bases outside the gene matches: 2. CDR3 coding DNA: TGTGCCAGCAGCCAAAGGGGACAGGGCTATGGCTACACCTTC. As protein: CASSQRGQGYGYTF.

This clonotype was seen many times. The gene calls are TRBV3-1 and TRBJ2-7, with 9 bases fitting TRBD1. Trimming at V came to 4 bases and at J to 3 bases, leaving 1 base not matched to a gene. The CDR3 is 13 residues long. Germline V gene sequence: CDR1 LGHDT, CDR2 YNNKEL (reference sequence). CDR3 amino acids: CASSPTGGYEQYF. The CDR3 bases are TGTGCCAGCAGCCCGACAGGGGGCTACGAGCAGTACTTC.

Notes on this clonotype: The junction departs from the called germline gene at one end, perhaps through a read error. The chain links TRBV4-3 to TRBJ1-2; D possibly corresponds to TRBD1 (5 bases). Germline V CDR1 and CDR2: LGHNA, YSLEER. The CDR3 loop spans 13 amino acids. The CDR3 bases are TGCGCCAGCAGCCAACAGGGTAGCTATGGCTGCACCTTC. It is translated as CASSQQGSYGCTF.

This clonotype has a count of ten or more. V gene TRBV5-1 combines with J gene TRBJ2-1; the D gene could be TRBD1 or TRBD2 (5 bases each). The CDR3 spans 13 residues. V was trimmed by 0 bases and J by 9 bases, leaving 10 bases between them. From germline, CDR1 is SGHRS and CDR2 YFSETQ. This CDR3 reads CASSLGAGTEQFF. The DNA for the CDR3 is TGCGCCAGCAGCTTGGGGGCAGGGACTGAGCAGTTCTTC.

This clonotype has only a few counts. CDR3 sequence: CSARAEDTLYQETQYF. The DNA of the CDR3 is TGCAGTGCTAGGGCTGAGGACACCCTCTACCAAGAGACCCAGTACTTC. The V gene is TRBV20-1, the J gene TRBJ2-5, with D maybe TRBD1 (5 bases). The CDR3 spans 16 residues. The germline gives CDR1 DFQATT, CDR2 SNEGSKA (reference sequence). The ends were cut back, 3 bases at V and 0 bases at J, with 17 bases in the middle.

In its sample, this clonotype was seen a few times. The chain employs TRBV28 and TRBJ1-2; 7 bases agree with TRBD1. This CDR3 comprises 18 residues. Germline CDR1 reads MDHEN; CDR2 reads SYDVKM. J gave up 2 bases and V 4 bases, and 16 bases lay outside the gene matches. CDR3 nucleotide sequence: TGTGCCAGCAGTTCTCTACCCGGGGGGCAGGGGGAGAACTATGGCTACACCTTC. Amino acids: CASSSLPGGQGENYGYTF.

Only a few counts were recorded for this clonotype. The CDR3 DNA follows: TGTGCCACCAGTGCATCGGCATCTGGGGCCAACGTCCTGACTTTC. Translation gives CATSASASGANVLTF. The chain recombines TRBV24-1 with TRBJ2-6; D unclear. Between the trimmed V and J ends, which lost 5 bases and 1 base, there was a span of 8 bases. The CDR3 sequence is 15 residues long. The germline V gene has CDR1 KGHDR and CDR2 SFDVKD.

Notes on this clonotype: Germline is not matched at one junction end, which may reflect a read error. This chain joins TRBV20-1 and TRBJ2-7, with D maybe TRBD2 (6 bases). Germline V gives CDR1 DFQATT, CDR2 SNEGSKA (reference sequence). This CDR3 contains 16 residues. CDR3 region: CSTRDRDFQGRYEQYF. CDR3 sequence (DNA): TGCAGTACTAGAGACCGGGACTTCCAAGGACGGTACGAGCAGTACTTC.

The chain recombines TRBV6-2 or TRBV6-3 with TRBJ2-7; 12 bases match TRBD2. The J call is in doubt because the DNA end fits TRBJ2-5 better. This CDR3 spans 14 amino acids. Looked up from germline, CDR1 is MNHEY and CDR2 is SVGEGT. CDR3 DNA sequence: TGTGCCAGCGAGACTAGCGGGAGTCTGGAGACCCAGTACTTC. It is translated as CASETSGSLETQYF.

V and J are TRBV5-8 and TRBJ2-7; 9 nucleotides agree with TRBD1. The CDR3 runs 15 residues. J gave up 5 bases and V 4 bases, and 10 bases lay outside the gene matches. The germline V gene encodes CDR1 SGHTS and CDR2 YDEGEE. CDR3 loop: CASSGGTGIVHEQYF. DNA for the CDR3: TGTGCCAGCAGCGGGGGGACAGGGATCGTTCACGAGCAGTACTTC.

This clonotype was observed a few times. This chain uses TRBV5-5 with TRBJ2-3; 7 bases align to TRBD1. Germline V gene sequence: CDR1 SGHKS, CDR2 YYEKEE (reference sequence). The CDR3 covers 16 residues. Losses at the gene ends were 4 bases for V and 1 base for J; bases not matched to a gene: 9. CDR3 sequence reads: CASSPGQSGGTDTQYF. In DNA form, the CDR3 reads TGTGCCAGCAGCCCGGGACAGTCTGGGGGCACAGATACGCAGTATTTT.

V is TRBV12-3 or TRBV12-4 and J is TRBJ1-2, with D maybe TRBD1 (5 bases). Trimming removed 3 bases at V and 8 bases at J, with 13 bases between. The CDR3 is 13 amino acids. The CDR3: CASSFGATVGYTF. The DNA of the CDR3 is TGTGCCAGCAGTTTTGGGGCGACTGTCGGCTACACCTTC.

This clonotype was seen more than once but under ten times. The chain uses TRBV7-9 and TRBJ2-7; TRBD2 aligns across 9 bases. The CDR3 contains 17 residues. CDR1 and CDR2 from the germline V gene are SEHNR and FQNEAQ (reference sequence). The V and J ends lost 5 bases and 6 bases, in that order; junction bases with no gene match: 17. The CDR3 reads CASSPRGMGSGSSEQYF. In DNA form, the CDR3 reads TGTGCCAGCAGCCCGCGGGGGATGGGTAGCGGGAGCTCCGAGCAGTACTTC.

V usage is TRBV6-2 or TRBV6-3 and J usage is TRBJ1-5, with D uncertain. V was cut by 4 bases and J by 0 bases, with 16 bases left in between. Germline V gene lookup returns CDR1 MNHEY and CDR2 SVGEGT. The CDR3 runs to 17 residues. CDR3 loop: CASSLSSGRASNQPQHF. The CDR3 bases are TGTGCCAGCAGTTTGTCTAGCGGTAGGGCTAGCAATCAGCCCCAGCATTTT.

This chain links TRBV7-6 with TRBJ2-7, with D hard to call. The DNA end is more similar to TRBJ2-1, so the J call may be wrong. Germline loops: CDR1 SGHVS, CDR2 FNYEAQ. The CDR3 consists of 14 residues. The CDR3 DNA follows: TGTGCCAGCAGCCATTTAATGACGGGCAATGAGCAGTTCTTC. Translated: CASSHLMTGNEQFF.

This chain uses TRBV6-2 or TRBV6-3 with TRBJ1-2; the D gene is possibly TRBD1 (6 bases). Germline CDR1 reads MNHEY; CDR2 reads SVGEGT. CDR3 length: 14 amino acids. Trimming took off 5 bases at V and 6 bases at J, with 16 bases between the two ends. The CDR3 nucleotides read TGTGCCAGCAGTGACGGGCAGGGGACGAATGGCTACACCTTC. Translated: CASSDGQGTNGYTF.

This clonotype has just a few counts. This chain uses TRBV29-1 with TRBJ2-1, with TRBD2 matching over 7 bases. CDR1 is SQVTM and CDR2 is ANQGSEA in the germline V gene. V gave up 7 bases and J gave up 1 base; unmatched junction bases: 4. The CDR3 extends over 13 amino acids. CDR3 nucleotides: TGCAGCGCATCAGCGGGATCCTACAATGAGCAGTTCTTC. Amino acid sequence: CSASAGSYNEQFF.